What follows are 17 T cell receptor beta chains derived from one specimen sequenced in a study of T cells after yellow fever vaccination. TCRdb reprocessed the 5' RACE reads via MiXCR and lists one record per CDR3 protein. The sample has 500,000 to 650,000 distinct CDR3 sequences, 9% to 15% seen once; the top ten hold under 15%. The specimen comprised PBMCs, sampled on the day of the yellow fever booster vaccination. The receptors shown here come from a man aged 25-45 years who received the YFV17D yellow fever vaccine.

The rearrangement links TRBV11-2 to TRBJ1-2, with D possibly being TRBD1 (5 bases). CDR1 and CDR2 (germline): SGHAT, FQNNGV. CDR3 size: 15 residues. V was shortened by 0 bases and J by 1 base, with 9 bases between the two germline ends. The CDR3 loop reads CASSLDPQDNYGYTF. Here the CDR3 DNA reads TGTGCCAGCAGCTTAGACCCACAGGATAACTATGGCTACACCTTC.

The table lists this clonotype with a few counts. The chain combines TRBV20-1 with TRBJ2-7; no clear D. The CDR3 consists of 15 residues. The V end lost 0 bases, the J end lost 0 bases, and 12 bases lay between the germline ends. Germline-derived CDR1 and CDR2 are DFQATT and SNEGSKA (reference sequence). CDR3 amino acids: CSARDTIGSSYEQYF. The CDR3 bases are TGCAGTGCTAGAGATACTATCGGAAGCTCCTACGAGCAGTACTTC.

This clonotype has a handful of counts. The rearrangement links TRBV28 to TRBJ1-2, with a possible D match to TRBD1 (6 bases). V was pared by 7 bases and J by 5 bases, with 17 bases between. This CDR3 is 14 amino acids long. The germline CDR1 and CDR2 sequences are MDHEN and SYDVKM. In DNA, the CDR3 is TGTGCCAGCACCACGCTCGGGGGGCCATATGGCTACACCTTC. This sequence encodes CASTTLGGPYGYTF.

The chain links TRBV25-1 to TRBJ2-2; the match to TRBD2 covers 8 bases. The CDR3 totals 13 residues. Germline V gene sequence: CDR1 MGHDK, CDR2 SYGVNS. The V segment lost 8 bases and the J segment 5 bases; nucleotides outside the gene matches: 4. DNA for the CDR3: TGTGCCAGCCGGACTAGCCTTACCGGGGAGCTGTTTTTT. It yields the protein CASRTSLTGELFF.

At least ten counts were recorded for this clonotype. The DNA of the CDR3 is TGTGCCAGCAGTTTAACGACAGGCGGAGAGACCCAGTACTTC. As protein: CASSLTTGGETQYF. The chain has TRBV12-3 or TRBV12-4 and TRBJ2-5; the D gene is possibly TRBD1 (6 bases). Trimming cost V 2 bases and J 4 bases, with 11 bases left between them. The CDR3 is 14 amino acids.

There are a few counts of this clonotype. This rearrangement joins TRBV10-2 to TRBJ2-7, with D hard to call. CDR3 length equals 13 residues. V lost 3 bases to trimming and J lost 3 bases, with 9 bases between them. Germline CDR1 WSHSY, CDR2 SAAADI. CDR3: CASSENRNYEQYF. CDR3 bases: TGCGCCAGCAGTGAAAACAGAAACTACGAGCAGTACTTC.

The chain employs TRBV6-5 and TRBJ1-1; D unclear. The CDR3 covers 14 residues. CDR1 and CDR2 (germline): MNHEY, SVGAGI. Deletions cut 4 bases from V and 1 base from J, with 10 bases between. The CDR3, as DNA: TGTGCCAGCAGTTTTGAGGCGTCGAACACTGAAGCTTTCTTT. Residues: CASSFEASNTEAFF.

The V and J genes are TRBV11-2 and TRBJ1-3; 8 bases line up with TRBD1. Germline-derived CDR1 and CDR2 are SGHAT and FQNNGV. The CDR3 covers 15 residues. V dropped 6 bases and J dropped 4; count of bases not matched to a gene: 8. CDR3 amino acids: CASRPQGAHGNTIYF. CDR3 sequence (DNA): TGTGCCAGCAGACCGCAGGGGGCGCACGGAAACACCATATATTTT.

The chain recombines TRBV7-2 with TRBJ1-5; D is unclear. Germline values: CDR1 SGHTA, CDR2 FQGNSA. Trimming removed 3 bases from V and 9 bases from J, with 12 bases in between. The CDR3 extends over 13 amino acids. CDR3 loop: CASSFGAQWPQHF. The CDR3, as DNA: TGTGCCAGCAGCTTCGGCGCCCAATGGCCCCAGCATTTT. The full variable domain, its missing parts supplied by reference TRBV7-2 and TRBJ1-5, is GAGVSQSPSNKVTEKGKDVELRCDPISGHTALYWYRQSLGQGLEFLIYFQGNSAPDKSGLPSDRFSAERTGGSVSTLTIQRTQQEDSAVYLCASSFGAQWPQHFGDGTRLSIL.

The rearrangement uses TRBV7-9 and TRBJ2-7, with 7 bases lining up with TRBD2. This CDR3 contains 14 residues. CDR1 and CDR2 (germline): SEHNR, FQNEAQ (reference sequence). The V gene end was trimmed by 3 bases and the J gene end by 7 bases; junction bases not matched to a gene: 9. CDR3 amino acids: CASSFREGLGEQYF. CDR3 in DNA: TGTGCCAGCAGCTTTAGGGAGGGACTGGGAGAGCAGTACTTC.

This clonotype was seen a few times. The genes are TRBV7-9 and TRBJ2-1; weak D call: TRBD2 (5 bases). Trimming took 5 bases from V and 6 from J, leaving 11 bases between them. Per germline, CDR1 SEHNR and CDR2 FQNEAQ (reference sequence). The CDR3 length is 13 residues. CDR3 residues: CASSQRRVNEQFF. In DNA form, the CDR3 reads TGTGCCAGCAGCCAAAGGCGGGTCAATGAGCAGTTCTTC.

In this sample, this clonotype turned up many times. The chain is built from TRBV11-2 and TRBJ2-5, with 10 positions matching TRBD1. Germline-derived CDR1 and CDR2 are SGHAT and FQNNGV. V gave up 1 base and J gave up 5 bases; unmatched junction bases: 7. The CDR3 has 16 residues. Here the CDR3 reads CASSLVGTGVWETQYF. CDR3 coding DNA: TGTGCCAGCAGCTTAGTAGGGACAGGGGTCTGGGAGACCCAGTACTTC.

The sample holds a few counts of this clonotype. This chain joins TRBV20-1 and TRBJ2-5, with TRBD2 identical over 7 bases. The CDR3 covers 17 residues. Germline V gene data show CDR1 as DFQATT and CDR2 as SNEGSKA (reference sequence). The V segment lost 2 bases and the J segment 5 bases; nucleotides outside the gene matches: 17. The CDR3 DNA sequence: TGCAGTGCTAGATCCCTGTTGGTGGGAGGGCCGGTTGAGACCCAGTACTTC. Amino acid sequence: CSARSLLVGGPVETQYF.

This clonotype was observed a handful of times. The chain couples TRBV6-5 to TRBJ1-5; 10 nucleotides agree with TRBD1. V dropped 4 bases and J dropped 6; count of bases not matched to a gene: 6. The germline V gene has CDR1 MNHEY and CDR2 SVGAGI. The CDR3 totals 15 residues. The CDR3 DNA reads as TGTGCCAGCAGTTCGGGACAGGGGAAGGTTCAGCCCCAGCATTTT. This gives the protein CASSSGQGKVQPQHF.

This clonotype has only a few counts. The V gene is TRBV29-1, the J gene TRBJ2-7; D is undetermined. Germline loops: CDR1 SQVTM, CDR2 ANQGSEA. The CDR3 length is 12 residues. V gave up 5 bases and J gave up 3 bases, with 11 bases separating them. The DNA for the CDR3 is TGCAGCGTTCTTGTCAGAAGCTACGAGCAGTACTTC. This translates into CSVLVRSYEQYF.

This clonotype was recorded a few times. The chain joins TRBV20-1 to TRBJ2-5; TRBD1 might be the D (6 bases). The V and J ends lost 0 bases and 0 bases respectively, with 11 bases between them. The CDR3 is made up of 15 amino acids. The germline CDR1 and CDR2 sequences are DFQATT and SNEGSKA (reference sequence). The CDR3 DNA reads TGCAGTGCTAGAGATCTCCGGGACAACCAAGAGACCCAGTACTTC. Translated: CSARDLRDNQETQYF.

This clonotype was seen more than once but under ten times. This chain joins TRBV5-4 and TRBJ2-3; the match to TRBD2 covers 7 bases. Germline trimming cut 3 bases from V and 5 bases from J; bases unmatched to any gene: 15. Per the germline V gene, CDR1 is SGHNT and CDR2 is YYREEE (reference sequence). The CDR3 loop spans 17 amino acids. CDR3 amino acids: CASSSPQRGGPGDTQYF. The CDR3 nucleotides read TGTGCCAGCAGCTCCCCCCAAAGGGGAGGGCCGGGAGATACGCAGTATTTT. Full variable domain (remainder filled in from reference TRBV5-4 and TRBJ2-3): ETGVTQSPTHLIKTRGQQVTLRCSSQSGHNTVSWYQQALGQGPQFIFQYYREEENGRGNFPPRFSGLQFPNYSSELNVNALELDDSALYLCASSSPQRGGPGDTQYFGPGTRLTVL.